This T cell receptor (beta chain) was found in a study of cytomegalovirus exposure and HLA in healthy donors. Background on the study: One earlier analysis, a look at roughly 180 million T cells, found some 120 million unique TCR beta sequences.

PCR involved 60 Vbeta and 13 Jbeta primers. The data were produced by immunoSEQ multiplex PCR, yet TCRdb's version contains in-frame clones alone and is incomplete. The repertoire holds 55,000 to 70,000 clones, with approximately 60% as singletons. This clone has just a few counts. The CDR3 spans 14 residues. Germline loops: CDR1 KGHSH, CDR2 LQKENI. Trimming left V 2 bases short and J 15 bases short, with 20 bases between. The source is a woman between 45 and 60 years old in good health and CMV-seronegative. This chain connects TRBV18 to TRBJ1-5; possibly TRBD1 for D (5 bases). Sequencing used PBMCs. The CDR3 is CASSPLPLGGVPHF. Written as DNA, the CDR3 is TGTGCCAGCTCACCATTACCCCTCGGGGGAGTACCGCATTTT.